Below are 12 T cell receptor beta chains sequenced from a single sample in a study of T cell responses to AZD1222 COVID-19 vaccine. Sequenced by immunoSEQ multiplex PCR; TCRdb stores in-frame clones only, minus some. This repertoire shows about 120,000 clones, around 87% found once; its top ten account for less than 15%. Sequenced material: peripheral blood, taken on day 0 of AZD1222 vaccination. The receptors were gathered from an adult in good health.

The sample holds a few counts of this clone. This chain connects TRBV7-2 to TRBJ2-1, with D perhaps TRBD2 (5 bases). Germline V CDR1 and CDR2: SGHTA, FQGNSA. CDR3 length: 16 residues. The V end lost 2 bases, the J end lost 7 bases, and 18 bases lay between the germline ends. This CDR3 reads CASSLRFGNLENEQFF. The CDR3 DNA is TGTGCCAGCAGCTTACGCTTCGGGAATCTCGAAAATGAGCAGTTCTTC.

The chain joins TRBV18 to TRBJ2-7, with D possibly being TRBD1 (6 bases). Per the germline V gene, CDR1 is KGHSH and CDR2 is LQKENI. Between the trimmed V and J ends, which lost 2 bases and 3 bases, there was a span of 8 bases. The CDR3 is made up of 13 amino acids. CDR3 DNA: TGTGCCAGCTCACCAACAGGGAACTACGAGCAGTACTTC. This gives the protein CASSPTGNYEQYF.

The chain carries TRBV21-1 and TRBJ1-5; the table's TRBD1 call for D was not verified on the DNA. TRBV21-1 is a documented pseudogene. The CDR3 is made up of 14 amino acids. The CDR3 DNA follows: TGTGCCAGCAGCAACTTGCAGGGGTACCAGCCCCAGCATTTT. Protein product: CASSNLQGYQPQHF.

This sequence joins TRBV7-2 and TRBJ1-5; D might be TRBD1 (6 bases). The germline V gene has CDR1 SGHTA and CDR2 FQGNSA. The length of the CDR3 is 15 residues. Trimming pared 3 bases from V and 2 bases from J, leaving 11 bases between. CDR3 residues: CASSFTSGGNQPQHF. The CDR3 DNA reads TGTGCCAGCAGCTTTACCTCAGGGGGCAATCAGCCCCAGCATTTT.

CDR3: CASSDAVSLRRELGIEQYF. The CDR3 coding sequence is TGTGCCAGCAGTGATGCAGTCAGCCTTCGGCGCGAGCTGGGCATCGAGCAGTACTTC. V gene TRBV6-1 combines with J gene TRBJ2-7; no clear D. The ends were cut back, 3 bases at V and 6 bases at J, with 30 bases in the middle. CDR3 size: 19 residues. The V gene's germline CDR1 is MNHNS and CDR2 SASEGT.

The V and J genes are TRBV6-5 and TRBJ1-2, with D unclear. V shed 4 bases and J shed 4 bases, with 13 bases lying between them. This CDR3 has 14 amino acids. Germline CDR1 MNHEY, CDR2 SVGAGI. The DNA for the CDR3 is TGTGCCAGCAGTTCCCAGGCCCTCTCCTATGGCTACACCTTC. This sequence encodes CASSSQALSYGYTF.

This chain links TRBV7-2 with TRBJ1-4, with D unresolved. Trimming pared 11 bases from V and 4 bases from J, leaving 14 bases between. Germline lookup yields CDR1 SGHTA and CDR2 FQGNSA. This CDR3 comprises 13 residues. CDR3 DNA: TGTGCCTCGGCCAGAGGTTTTAATGAAAAACTGTTTTTT. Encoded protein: CASARGFNEKLFF.

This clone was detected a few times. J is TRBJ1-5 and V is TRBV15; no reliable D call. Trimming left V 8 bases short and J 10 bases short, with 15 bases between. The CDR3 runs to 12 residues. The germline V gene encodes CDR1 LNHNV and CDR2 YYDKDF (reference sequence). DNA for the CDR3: TGTGCCACCTGGGAGGGAAGAGGCCCCCAGCATTTT. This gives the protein CATWEGRGPQHF.

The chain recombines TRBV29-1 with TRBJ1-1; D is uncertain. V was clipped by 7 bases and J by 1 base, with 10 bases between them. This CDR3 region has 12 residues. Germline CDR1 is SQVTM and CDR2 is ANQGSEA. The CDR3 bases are TGCAGCGCAAGATTGTCGAACACTGAAGCTTTCTTT. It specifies CSARLSNTEAFF. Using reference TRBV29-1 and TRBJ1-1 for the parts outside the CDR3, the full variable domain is SAVISQKPSRDICQRGTSLTIQCQVDSQVTMMFWYRQQPGQSLTLIATANQGSEATYESGFVIDKFPISRPNLTFSTLTVSNMSPEDSSIYLCSARLSNTEAFFGQGTRLTVV.

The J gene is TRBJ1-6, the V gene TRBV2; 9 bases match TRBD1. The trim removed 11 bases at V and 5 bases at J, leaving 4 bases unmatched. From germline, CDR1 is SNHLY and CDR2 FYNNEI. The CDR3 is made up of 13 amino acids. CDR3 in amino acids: CAGQGSNNSPLHF. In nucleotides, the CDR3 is TGTGCCGGACAGGGGTCGAATAATTCACCCCTCCACTTT.

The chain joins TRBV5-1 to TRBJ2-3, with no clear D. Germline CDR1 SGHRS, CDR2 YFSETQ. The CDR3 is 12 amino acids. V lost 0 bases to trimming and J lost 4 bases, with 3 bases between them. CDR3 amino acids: CASSLVADTQYF. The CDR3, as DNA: TGCGCCAGCAGCTTGGTAGCAGATACGCAGTATTTT.

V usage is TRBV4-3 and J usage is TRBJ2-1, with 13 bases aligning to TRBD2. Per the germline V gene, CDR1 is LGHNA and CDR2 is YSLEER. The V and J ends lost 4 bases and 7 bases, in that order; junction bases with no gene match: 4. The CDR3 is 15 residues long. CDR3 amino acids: CASSLRTSGRNEQFF. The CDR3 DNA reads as TGCGCCAGCAGCCTACGGACTAGCGGGAGAAATGAGCAGTTCTTC.